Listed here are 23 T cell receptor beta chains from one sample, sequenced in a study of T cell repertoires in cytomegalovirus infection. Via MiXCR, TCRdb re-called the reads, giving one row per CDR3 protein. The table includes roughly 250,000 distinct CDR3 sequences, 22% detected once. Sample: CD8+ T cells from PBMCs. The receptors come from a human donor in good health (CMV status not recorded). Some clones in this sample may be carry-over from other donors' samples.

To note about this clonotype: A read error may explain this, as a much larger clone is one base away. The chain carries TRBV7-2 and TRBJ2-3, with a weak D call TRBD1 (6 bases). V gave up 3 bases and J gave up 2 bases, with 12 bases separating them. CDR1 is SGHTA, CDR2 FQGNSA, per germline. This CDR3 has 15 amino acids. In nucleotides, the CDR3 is TGTGCCAGCAGCTTGGGCAGGGGCGTCACAGATACGCAGTATTTT. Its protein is CASSLGRGVTDTQYF.

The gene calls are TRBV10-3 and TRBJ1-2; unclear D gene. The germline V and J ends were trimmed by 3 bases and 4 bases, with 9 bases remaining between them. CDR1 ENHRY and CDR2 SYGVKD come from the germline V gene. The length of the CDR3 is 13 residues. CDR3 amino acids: CAISDGRLYGYTF. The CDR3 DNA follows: TGTGCCATCAGTGATGGGAGACTCTATGGCTACACCTTC.

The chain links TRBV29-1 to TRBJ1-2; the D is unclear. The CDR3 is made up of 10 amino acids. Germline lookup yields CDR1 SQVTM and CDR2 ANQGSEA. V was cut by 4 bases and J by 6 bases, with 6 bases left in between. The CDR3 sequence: CSVVGNGYTF. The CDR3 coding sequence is TGCAGCGTTGTGGGGAATGGCTACACCTTC.

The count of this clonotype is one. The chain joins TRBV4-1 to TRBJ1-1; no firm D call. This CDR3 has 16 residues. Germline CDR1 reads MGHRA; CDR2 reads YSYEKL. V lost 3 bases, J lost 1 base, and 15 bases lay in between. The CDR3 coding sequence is TGCGCCAGCAGCCATACCTGGGTGGCGGAGAACACTGAAGCTTTCTTT. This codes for CASSHTWVAENTEAFF.

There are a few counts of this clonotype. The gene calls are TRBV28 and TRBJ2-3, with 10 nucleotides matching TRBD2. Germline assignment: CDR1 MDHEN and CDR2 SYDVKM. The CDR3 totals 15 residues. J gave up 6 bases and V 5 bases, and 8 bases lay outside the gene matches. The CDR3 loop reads CASSRSGGAWDTQYF. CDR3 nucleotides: TGTGCCAGCAGTCGGAGCGGGGGGGCCTGGGATACGCAGTATTTT.

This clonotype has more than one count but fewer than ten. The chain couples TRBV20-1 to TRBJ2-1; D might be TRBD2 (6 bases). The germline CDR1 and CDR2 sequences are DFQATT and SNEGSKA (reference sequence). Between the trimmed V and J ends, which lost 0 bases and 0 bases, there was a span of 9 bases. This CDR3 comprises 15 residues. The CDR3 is CSARDRDSSYNEQFF. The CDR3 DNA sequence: TGCAGTGCTAGAGATAGGGACTCCTCCTACAATGAGCAGTTCTTC.

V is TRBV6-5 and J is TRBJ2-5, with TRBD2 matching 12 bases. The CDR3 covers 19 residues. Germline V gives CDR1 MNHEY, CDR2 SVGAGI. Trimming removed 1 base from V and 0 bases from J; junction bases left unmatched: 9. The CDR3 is CASSYLPTSGGLYQETQYF. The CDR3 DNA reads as TGTGCCAGCAGTTACTTACCGACTAGCGGGGGTCTGTACCAAGAGACCCAGTACTTC.

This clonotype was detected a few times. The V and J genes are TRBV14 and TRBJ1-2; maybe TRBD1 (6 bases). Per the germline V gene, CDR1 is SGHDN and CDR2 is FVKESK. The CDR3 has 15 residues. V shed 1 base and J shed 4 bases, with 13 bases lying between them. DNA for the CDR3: TGTGCCAGCAGCCAAGGCGCTGGGGGCTTCTATGGCTACACCTTC. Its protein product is CASSQGAGGFYGYTF.

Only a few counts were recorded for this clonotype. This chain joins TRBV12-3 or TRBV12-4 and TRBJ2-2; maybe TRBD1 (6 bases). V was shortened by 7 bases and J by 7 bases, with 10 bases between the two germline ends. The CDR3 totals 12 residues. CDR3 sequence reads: CASTLGGGELFF. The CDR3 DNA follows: TGTGCCAGCACTCTAGGGGGCGGGGAGCTGTTTTTT.

CDR3 region: CASSIDPAEYTGELFF. The CDR3 DNA follows: TGTGCCAGTAGTATAGATCCGGCAGAGTACACCGGGGAGCTGTTTTTT. The rearrangement links TRBV19 to TRBJ2-2; D is ambiguous. Deletions cut 0 bases from V and 3 bases from J, with 11 bases between. Germline V gives CDR1 LNHDA, CDR2 SQIVND (reference sequence). This CDR3 is 16 amino acids long.

The CDR3, as DNA: TGCAGCGTTGAAGATGCCTTACCAAGAAGCTCCTACAATGAGCAGTTCTTC. It specifies CSVEDALPRSSYNEQFF. The chain uses TRBV29-1 and TRBJ2-1; the D is unclear. V was pared by 0 bases and J by 0 bases, with 15 bases between. Germline CDR1 and CDR2: SQVTM and ANQGSEA. The CDR3 is made up of 17 amino acids.

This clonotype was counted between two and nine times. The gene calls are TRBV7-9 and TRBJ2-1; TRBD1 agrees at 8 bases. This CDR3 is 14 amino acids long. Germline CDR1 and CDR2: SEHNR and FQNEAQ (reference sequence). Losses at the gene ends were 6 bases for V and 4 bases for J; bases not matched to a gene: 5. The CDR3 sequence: CASSQGALYNEQFF. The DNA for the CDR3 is TGTGCCAGCAGTCAGGGGGCCCTTTACAATGAGCAGTTCTTC.

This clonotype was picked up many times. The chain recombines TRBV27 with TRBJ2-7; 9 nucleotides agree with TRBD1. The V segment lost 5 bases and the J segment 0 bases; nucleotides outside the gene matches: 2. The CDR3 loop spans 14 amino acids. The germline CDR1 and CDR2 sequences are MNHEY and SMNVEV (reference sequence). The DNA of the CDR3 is TGTGCCAGCAGTCCGGACAGGGGCTCCTACGAGCAGTACTTC. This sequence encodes CASSPDRGSYEQYF.

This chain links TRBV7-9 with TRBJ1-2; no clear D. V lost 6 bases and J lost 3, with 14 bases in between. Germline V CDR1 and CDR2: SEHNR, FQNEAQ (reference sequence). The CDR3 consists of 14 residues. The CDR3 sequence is CASSATNPHYGYTF. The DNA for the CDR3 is TGTGCCAGCAGTGCGACAAACCCCCACTATGGCTACACCTTC.

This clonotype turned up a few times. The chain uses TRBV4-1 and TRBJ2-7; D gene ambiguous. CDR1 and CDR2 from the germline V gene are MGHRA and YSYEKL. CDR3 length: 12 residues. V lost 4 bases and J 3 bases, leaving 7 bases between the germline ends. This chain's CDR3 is CASSLTDYEQYF. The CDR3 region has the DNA TGCGCCAGCAGCCTCACAGACTACGAGCAGTACTTC.

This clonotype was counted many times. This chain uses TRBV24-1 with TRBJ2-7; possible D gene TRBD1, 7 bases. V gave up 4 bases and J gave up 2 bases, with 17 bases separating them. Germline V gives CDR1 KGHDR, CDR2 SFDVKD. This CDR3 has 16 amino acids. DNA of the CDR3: TGTGCCACCAGTGACCACGGCGGGGACAGCACCTACGAGCAGTACTTC. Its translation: CATSDHGGDSTYEQYF.

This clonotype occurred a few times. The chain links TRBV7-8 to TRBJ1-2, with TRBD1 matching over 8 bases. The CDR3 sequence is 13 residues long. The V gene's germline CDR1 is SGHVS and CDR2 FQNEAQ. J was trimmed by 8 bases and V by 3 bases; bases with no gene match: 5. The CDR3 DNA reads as TGTGCCAGCAGCTTGAGACAGGGGAGCGGCTACACCTTC. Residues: CASSLRQGSGYTF.

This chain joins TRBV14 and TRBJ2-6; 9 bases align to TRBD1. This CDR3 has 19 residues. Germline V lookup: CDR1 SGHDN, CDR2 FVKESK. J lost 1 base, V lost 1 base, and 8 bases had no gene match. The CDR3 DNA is TGTGCCAGCAGCCAAGTGTACCGGGACAGGGATTCTGGGGCCAACGTCCTGACTTTC. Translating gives CASSQVYRDRDSGANVLTF.

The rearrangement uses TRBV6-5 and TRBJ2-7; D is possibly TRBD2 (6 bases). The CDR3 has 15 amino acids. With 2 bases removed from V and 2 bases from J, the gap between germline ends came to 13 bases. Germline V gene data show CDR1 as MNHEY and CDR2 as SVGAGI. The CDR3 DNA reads TGTGCCAGCAGTTACGCCGGAGGCGGGACCTACGAGCAGTACTTC. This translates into CASSYAGGGTYEQYF.

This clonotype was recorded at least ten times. CDR3 coding DNA: TGTGCCAGCAGTTTTGTAATTTGGGACAGCAGAGGGGCAGATCAGCCCCAGCATTTT. Amino acids: CASSFVIWDSRGADQPQHF. This chain connects TRBV28 to TRBJ1-5; TRBD1 aligns across 7 bases. The CDR3 length is 19 residues. The V and J ends lost 3 bases and 5 bases, in that order; junction bases with no gene match: 19. Germline V gives CDR1 MDHEN, CDR2 SYDVKM.

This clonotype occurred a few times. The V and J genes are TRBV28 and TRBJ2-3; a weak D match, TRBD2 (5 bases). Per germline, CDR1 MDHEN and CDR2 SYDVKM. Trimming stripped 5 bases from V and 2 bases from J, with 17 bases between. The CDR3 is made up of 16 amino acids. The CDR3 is CASSDLLGVITDTQYF. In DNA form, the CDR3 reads TGTGCCAGCAGTGACTTACTAGGTGTGATCACAGATACGCAGTATTTT.

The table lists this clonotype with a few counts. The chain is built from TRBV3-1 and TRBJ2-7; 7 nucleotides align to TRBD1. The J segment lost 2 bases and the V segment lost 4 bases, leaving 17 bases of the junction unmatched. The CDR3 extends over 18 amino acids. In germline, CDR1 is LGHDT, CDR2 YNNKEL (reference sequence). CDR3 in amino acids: CASSLLFSTGVGTYEQYF. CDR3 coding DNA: TGTGCCAGCAGCCTCCTCTTTAGCACAGGGGTCGGAACCTACGAGCAGTACTTC.

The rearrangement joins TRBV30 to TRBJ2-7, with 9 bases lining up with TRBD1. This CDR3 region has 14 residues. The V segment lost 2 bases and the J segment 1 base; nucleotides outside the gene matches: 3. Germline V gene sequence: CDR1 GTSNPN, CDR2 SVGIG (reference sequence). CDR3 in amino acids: CAWSLGTGSYEQYF. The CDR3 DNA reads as TGTGCCTGGAGTTTAGGGACAGGGTCCTACGAGCAGTACTTC.